This TCR beta chain was sequenced during a study of regulatory T cells in long-lasting Graves disease. Described time point: persistent/refractory GD, antithyroid drugs over 5 years with positive TRAb. There was RNA extracted from PBMCs, and the TCR library was made from it. The authors built TCR beta libraries using iRepertoire HTBI primers and Arm-PCR of CDR3 regions. TCRdb re-called the multiplex PCR reads through MiXCR, storing one row per CDR3 protein. The sample carries some 370,000 distinct CDR3 sequences, 23% recorded once. Study-wide points: Newly diagnosed patients shared 1,000 or so public clonotypes; persistent patients shared around 2,500. Newly diagnosed disease favored TRBV20-1 and TRBJ2-1 over persistent disease. Thyroid tissue went unstudied; only peripheral blood was examined.

A remark on this clonotype: Its antigen remains unknown.

In germline, CDR1 is MNHEY, CDR2 SMNVEV (reference sequence). The V end lost 2 bases, the J end lost 1 base, and 14 bases lay between the germline ends. The CDR3 runs to 16 residues. This specimen consisted of peripheral blood mononuclear cells (PBMCs), obtained when the disease was refractory, from a patient treated with antithyroid drugs. This receptor was obtained from a woman aged 40 to 50 with Graves disease. V usage is TRBV27 and J usage is TRBJ1-1; the D gene is possibly TRBD1 (6 bases). The CDR3 protein is CASSLTQGLGNTEAFF. DNA for the CDR3: TGTGCCAGCAGTTTAACACAGGGATTGGGGAACACTGAAGCTTTCTTT.